This T cell receptor beta chain emerged from a study of cytomegalovirus exposure and HLA in healthy donors. V lost 5 bases to trimming and J lost 10 bases, with 20 bases between them. This CDR3 region has 14 residues. Per germline, CDR1 MNHEY and CDR2 SVGAGI. Details on this clone: Antigen: not known.

Some clones are missing from TCRdb's copy, which holds only in-frame ones; the method was immunoSEQ multiplex PCR. The sample records roughly 64,000 clones, around 95% being singletons. Study results and limitations: In a later analysis, first-cohort TCR clusters were found to tend to co-occur in the 95 to 150 validation repertoires. CMV antigen specificity of a few CMV-associated chains was confirmed in vitro. For most TCR sequences rarity was the rule, although some public TCRs occurred in many donors.

The donors were members of the validation cohort comprising approximately 110 subjects, separate from the approximately 630-subject first cohort. This clonotype was obtained from a woman aged 18-35 years in good health and CMV-seropositive. The source material was PBMCs. J is TRBJ2-5 and V is TRBV6-5, with D perhaps matching TRBD2 (6 bases). DNA of the CDR3: TGTGCCAGCAGTCCCCTACTCGGCGGGATAGGCCAGTACTTC. Translation gives CASSPLLGGIGQYF.